This entry lists 18 T cell receptor beta chains sequenced from one sample in a study of blood T cell repertoires in COVID-19. Sequencing used immunoSEQ multiplex PCR; TCRdb keeps in-frame clones, though not all of them. This sample has 130,000 or so clones, with approximately 86% found just once. Input material: peripheral blood. The source is a woman aged 55-70 years with acute or convalescent COVID-19.

The V gene is TRBV2, the J gene TRBJ1-1, with 7 nucleotides matching TRBD1. Trimming removed 5 bases from V and 4 bases from J; junction bases left unmatched: 1. Germline V lookup: CDR1 SNHLY, CDR2 FYNNEI. The CDR3 spans 12 residues. DNA for the CDR3: TGTGCCAGCAGTTACAGGGGCACTGAAGCTTTCTTT. The encoded protein is CASSYRGTEAFF. The complete variable domain, with remaining parts taken from reference TRBV2 and TRBJ1-1, reads EPEVTQTPSHQVTQMGQEVILRCVPISNHLYFYWYRQILGQKVEFLVSFYNNEISEKSEIFDDQFSVERPDGSNFTLKIRSTKLEDSAMYFCASSYRGTEAFFGQGTRLTVV.

The chain uses TRBV5-1 and TRBJ1-5, with 7 bases that match TRBD1. The CDR3 sequence is 15 residues long. Germline CDR1 is SGHRS and CDR2 is YFSETQ. The ends lost 0 bases at V and 6 bases at J; junction bases unmatched: 6. This CDR3 reads CASSLGQGMSQPQHF. The CDR3 region has the DNA TGCGCCAGCAGCTTGGGACAGGGAATGAGTCAGCCCCAGCATTTT.

The gene calls are TRBV14 and TRBJ2-3; a weak D match, TRBD2 (6 bases). The CDR3 is 15 amino acids. Germline-derived CDR1 and CDR2 are SGHDN and FVKESK. Trimming removed 3 bases from V and 0 bases from J, with 10 bases in between. In nucleotides, the CDR3 is TGTGCCAGCAGCCAGGGGACTGTTAGCACAGATACGCAGTATTTT. Residues: CASSQGTVSTDTQYF.

The chain joins TRBV3-1 (or the pseudogene TRBV3-2) to TRBJ2-1; 9 nucleotides line up with TRBD1. The CDR3 covers 15 residues. Germline V CDR1 and CDR2: LGHDT, YNNKEL (reference sequence). V shed 3 bases, J shed 7 bases, and the junction held 7 bases outside the gene matches. The CDR3 nucleotides are TGTGCCAGCAGCCACACAGGGGGCGCGAGAAATGAGCAGTTCTTC. It yields the protein CASSHTGGARNEQFF.

This clone turned up a few times. V usage is TRBV6-5 and J usage is TRBJ2-7; 8 bases fit TRBD1. V gave up 7 bases and J gave up 1 base; unmatched junction bases: 6. Germline V gives CDR1 MNHEY, CDR2 SVGAGI. The CDR3 has 14 amino acids. The CDR3 nucleotides are TGTGCCAGCACACGGACAGGGCAGTCCTACGAGCAGTACTTC. It yields the protein CASTRTGQSYEQYF.

This rearrangement joins TRBV30 to TRBJ1-5; 7 bases agree with TRBD1. From germline, CDR1 is GTSNPN and CDR2 SVGIG (reference sequence). The CDR3 runs to 15 residues. Germline trimming cut 1 base from V and 1 base from J; bases unmatched to any gene: 4. CDR3 DNA: TGTGCCTGGAGTGGACAGGGTCTAAGCAATCAGCCCCAGCATTTT. Protein sequence: CAWSGQGLSNQPQHF.

This clone was observed a handful of times. The genes are TRBV7-9 and TRBJ2-7; weak D call: TRBD1 (6 bases). The germline gives CDR1 SEHNR, CDR2 FQNEAQ (reference sequence). V was shortened by 2 bases and J by 5 bases, with 13 bases between the two germline ends. This CDR3 region has 14 residues. CDR3 coding DNA: TGTGCCAGCAGCTTACCCGTGACAGGCCACGAGCAGTACTTC. Protein sequence: CASSLPVTGHEQYF.

The chain uses TRBV6-5 and TRBJ1-3; no clear D gene. V gave up 4 bases and J gave up 5 bases, with 12 bases separating them. This CDR3 has 14 amino acids. Germline V gives CDR1 MNHEY, CDR2 SVGAGI. In DNA form, the CDR3 reads TGTGCCAGCAGTTCCCCGACGGAGAGAAACACCATATATTTT. This sequence encodes CASSSPTERNTIYF.

The genes are TRBV6-6 and TRBJ2-7; D ambiguous. V was cut by 7 bases and J by 5 bases, with 18 bases left in between. Germline lookup yields CDR1 MNHNY and CDR2 SVGAGI (reference sequence). The CDR3 runs to 14 residues. CDR3 in amino acids: CASTPLGSLNEQYF. CDR3 coding DNA: TGTGCCAGCACCCCCCTCGGGTCTCTTAACGAGCAGTACTTC.

A remark on this clone: Germline and junction disagree at one end, which may indicate a read error. The rearrangement joins TRBV7-7 to TRBJ2-2; D might be TRBD1 (6 bases). This CDR3 is built from 16 residues. Germline values: CDR1 SSHAT, CDR2 FNYEAQ (reference sequence). This chain's CDR3 is CASSSTGTPNTGELFF. In nucleotides, the CDR3 is TGTGCTAGCAGCTCGACCGGGACACCGAACACCGGGGAGCTGTTTTTT.

V usage is TRBV5-4 and J usage is TRBJ2-7; 10 bases are a match to TRBD1. Trimming cost V 0 bases and J 3 bases; bases outside gene matches: 6. This CDR3 has 16 amino acids. From germline, CDR1 is SGHNT and CDR2 YYREEE (reference sequence). The CDR3 loop is CASSLGAGQGGYEQYF. The CDR3 bases are TGTGCCAGCAGCTTGGGAGCCGGACAGGGGGGCTACGAGCAGTACTTC.

CDR3 loop: CSATTDREQYF. In DNA, the CDR3 is TGCAGTGCTACAACAGACCGGGAGCAGTACTTC. V and J are TRBV20-1 and TRBJ2-7; D gene unclear. CDR1 and CDR2 (germline): DFQATT, SNEGSKA (reference sequence). V was trimmed by 4 bases and J by 7 bases, leaving 11 bases between them. This CDR3 has 11 amino acids.

As concerns this clone: Different DNA sequences within this sample yield the same CDR3. The chain recombines TRBV9 with TRBJ2-5; perhaps TRBD2 as D (5 bases). Germline-derived CDR1 and CDR2 are SGDLS and YYNGEE. The CDR3 is 14 residues long. The ends were cut back, 0 bases at V and 1 base at J, with 7 bases in the middle. The CDR3 region has the DNA TGTGCCAGCAGCGTAGGAGCGGTCCAAGAGACCCAGTACTTC. Amino acid sequence: CASSVGAVQETQYF.

The chain uses TRBV6-5 and TRBJ1-5, with D perhaps TRBD1 (6 bases). The V end lost 4 bases, the J end lost 8 bases, and 12 bases lay between the germline ends. Germline V CDR1 and CDR2: MNHEY, SVGAGI. CDR3 length: 13 amino acids. CDR3 sequence (DNA): TGTGCCAGCAGTTGGACAGTAGACAAGCCCCAGCATTTT. Its translation: CASSWTVDKPQHF.

For the CDR3, the DNA is TGTGCCAGCAGCCTATATATTCGGGGAAGCTCTGGAAACACCATATATTTT. Translating it yields CASSLYIRGSSGNTIYF. The V and J genes are TRBV7-8 and TRBJ1-3; D call uncertain. Germline V gene sequence: CDR1 SGHVS, CDR2 FQNEAQ. V was cut by 5 bases and J by 0 bases, with 17 bases left in between. The CDR3 covers 17 residues.

This chain links TRBV27 with TRBJ2-7; weak D call: TRBD2 (6 bases). V lost 5 bases, J lost 3 bases, and 17 bases lay in between. The CDR3 extends over 15 amino acids. Germline lookup yields CDR1 MNHEY and CDR2 SMNVEV (reference sequence). The CDR3, as DNA: TGTGCCAGCAGTCTGACGGGAGTATCGTTCTACGAGCAGTACTTC. This translates into CASSLTGVSFYEQYF.

This clone is a singleton in its sample. The rearrangement links TRBV11-3 to TRBJ1-1; D ambiguous. CDR1 is SGHNT and CDR2 is YENEEA in the germline V gene. Trimming took off 7 bases at V and 8 bases at J, with 14 bases between the two ends. The CDR3 has 12 residues. The CDR3 nucleotides read TGTGCCAGCAAAGGGAGGGCCCCAGAAGCTTTCTTT. Encoded protein: CASKGRAPEAFF. The full variable domain, with the rest looked up from reference TRBV11-3 and TRBJ1-1, is EAGVVQSPRYKIIEKKQPVAFWCNPISGHNTLYWYLQNLGQGPELLIRYENEEAVDDSQLPKDRFSAERLKGVDSTLKIQPAELGDSAVYLCASKGRAPEAFFGQGTRLTVV.

The chain is built from TRBV5-4 and TRBJ2-5, with a tentative D call TRBD2 (6 bases). This CDR3 is built from 15 residues. Trimming pared 1 base from V and 2 bases from J, leaving 12 bases between. CDR1 and CDR2 (germline): SGHNT, YYREEE (reference sequence). CDR3 DNA sequence: TGTGCCAGCAGCTTGCGGCTAGCGCATCAAGAGACCCAGTACTTC. Residues: CASSLRLAHQETQYF. Complete variable domain (other parts from reference TRBV5-4 and TRBJ2-5): ETGVTQSPTHLIKTRGQQVTLRCSSQSGHNTVSWYQQALGQGPQFIFQYYREEENGRGNFPPRFSGLQFPNYSSELNVNALELDDSALYLCASSLRLAHQETQYFGPGTRLLVL.